The sequence of this T cell receptor (beta chain) was determined in a study of blood T cell repertoires in COVID-19. Whole-study context: The study drew acute and convalescent COVID-19 samples from the United States, Italy and Spain. The analysed material was cDNA or gDNA that came from T cells, B-cell-depleted T cells, or PBMCs.

Germline CDR1 and CDR2: MNHNS and SASEGT. Trimming removed 2 bases from V and 3 bases from J; junction bases left unmatched: 9. The CDR3 is 16 residues long. This clone was picked up a small number of times. The authors' processing: Quantification of nucleated cells was approximated via reference gene primer amplification. Repertoires were generated with immunoSEQ multiplex PCR, while TCRdb's copy carries only in-frame clones and drops some. From that table come the V and J calls and clone size; the DNA was used to work out D and trimming. The sample lists some 40,000 clones, roughly 82% occurring once.

Specimen: peripheral blood. This receptor was taken from a man between 50 and 59 years old with active or convalescent COVID-19. The V and J genes are TRBV6-1 and TRBJ2-7; 8 bases line up with TRBD1. The CDR3 loop is CASSERSTGALYEQYF. The CDR3 nucleotides are TGTGCCAGCAGTGAAAGGTCGACAGGGGCCCTCTACGAGCAGTACTTC.